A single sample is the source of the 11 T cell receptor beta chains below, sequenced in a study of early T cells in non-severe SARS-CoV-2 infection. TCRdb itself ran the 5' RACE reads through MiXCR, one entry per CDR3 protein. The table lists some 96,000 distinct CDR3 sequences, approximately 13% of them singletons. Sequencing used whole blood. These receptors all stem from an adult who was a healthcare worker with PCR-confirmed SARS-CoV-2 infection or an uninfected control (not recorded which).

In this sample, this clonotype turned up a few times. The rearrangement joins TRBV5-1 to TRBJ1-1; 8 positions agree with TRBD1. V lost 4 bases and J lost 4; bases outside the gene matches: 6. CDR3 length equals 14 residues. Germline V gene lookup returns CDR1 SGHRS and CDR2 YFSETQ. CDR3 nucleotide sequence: TGCGCCAGCAGCCAAACAGGGGGGGCCACTGAAGCTTTCTTT. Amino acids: CASSQTGGATEAFF. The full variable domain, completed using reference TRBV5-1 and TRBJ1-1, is KAGVTQTPRYLIKTRGQQVTLSCSPISGHRSVSWYQQTPGQGLQFLFEYFSETQRNKGNFPGRFSGRQFSNSRSEMNVSTLELGDSALYLCASSQTGGATEAFFGQGTRLTVV.

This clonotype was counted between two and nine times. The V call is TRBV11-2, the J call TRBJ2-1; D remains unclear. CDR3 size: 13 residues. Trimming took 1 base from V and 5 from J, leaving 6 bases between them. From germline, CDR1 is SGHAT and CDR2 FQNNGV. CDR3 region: CASSLGLNNEQFF. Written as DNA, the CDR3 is TGTGCCAGCAGCTTAGGGCTTAACAATGAGCAGTTCTTC.

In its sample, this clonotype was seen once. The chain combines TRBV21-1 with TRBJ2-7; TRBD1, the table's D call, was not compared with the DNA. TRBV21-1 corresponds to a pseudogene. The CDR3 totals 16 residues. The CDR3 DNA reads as TGTGCCAGCAGCCCCCGGCGGGCACCGAGCTCCTACGAGCAGTACTTC. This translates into CASSPRRAPSSYEQYF.

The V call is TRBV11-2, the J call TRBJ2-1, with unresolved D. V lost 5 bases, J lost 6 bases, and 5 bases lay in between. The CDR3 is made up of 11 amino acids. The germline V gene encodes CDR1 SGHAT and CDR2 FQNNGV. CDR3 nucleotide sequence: TGTGCCAGCAGCACCGTCAATGAGCAGTTCTTC. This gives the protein CASSTVNEQFF. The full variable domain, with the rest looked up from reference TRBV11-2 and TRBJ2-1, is EAGVAQSPRYKIIEKRQSVAFWCNPISGHATLYWYQQILGQGPKLLIQFQNNGVVDDSQLPKDRFSAERLKGVDSTLKIQPAKLEDSAVYLCASSTVNEQFFGPGTRLTVL.

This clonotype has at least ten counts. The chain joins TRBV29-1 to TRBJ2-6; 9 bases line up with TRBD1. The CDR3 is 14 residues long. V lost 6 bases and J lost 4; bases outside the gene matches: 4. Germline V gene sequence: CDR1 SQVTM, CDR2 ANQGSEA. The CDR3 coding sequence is TGCAGCGTGGGGACAGGGCAGGGGGCCAACGTCCTGACTTTC. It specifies CSVGTGQGANVLTF.

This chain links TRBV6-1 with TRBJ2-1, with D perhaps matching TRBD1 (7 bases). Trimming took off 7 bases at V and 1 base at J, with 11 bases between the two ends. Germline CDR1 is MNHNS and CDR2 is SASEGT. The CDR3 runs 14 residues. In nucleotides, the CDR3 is TGTGCCAGCACGCCAGGGGGGTCCTACAATGAGCAGTTCTTC. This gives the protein CASTPGGSYNEQFF.

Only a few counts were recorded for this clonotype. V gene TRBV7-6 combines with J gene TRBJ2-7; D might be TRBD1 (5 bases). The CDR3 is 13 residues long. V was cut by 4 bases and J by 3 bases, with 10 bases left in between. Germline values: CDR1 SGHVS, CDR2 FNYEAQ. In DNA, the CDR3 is TGTGCCAGCAGCTCTACCCAGGGCTACGAGCAGTACTTC. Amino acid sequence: CASSSTQGYEQYF.

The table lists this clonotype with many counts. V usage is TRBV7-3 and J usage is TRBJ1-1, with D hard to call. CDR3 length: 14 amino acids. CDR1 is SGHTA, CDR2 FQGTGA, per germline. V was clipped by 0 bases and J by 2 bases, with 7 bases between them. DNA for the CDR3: TGTGCCAGCAGCTTAACCCCCCAAAACACTGAAGCTTTCTTT. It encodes CASSLTPQNTEAFF.

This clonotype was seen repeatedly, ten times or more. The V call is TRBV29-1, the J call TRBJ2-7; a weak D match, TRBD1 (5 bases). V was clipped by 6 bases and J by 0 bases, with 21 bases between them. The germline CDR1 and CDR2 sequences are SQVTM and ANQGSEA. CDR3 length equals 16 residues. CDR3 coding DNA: TGCAGCGTCCGTACAGACCAAGGGGCGGTCTCCTACGAGCAGTACTTC. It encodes CSVRTDQGAVSYEQYF.

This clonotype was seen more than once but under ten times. The CDR3 sequence: CATSGGAKGTNEKLFF. The CDR3 DNA reads as TGTGCCACCAGCGGGGGGGCTAAAGGGACTAATGAAAAACTGTTTTTT. The chain recombines TRBV15 with TRBJ1-4; a weak D match, TRBD1 (6 bases). The length of the CDR3 is 16 residues. From germline, CDR1 is LNHNV and CDR2 YYDKDF (reference sequence). Trimming removed 5 bases from V and 2 bases from J, with 15 bases in between.

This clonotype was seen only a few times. The CDR3 DNA reads TGTGCCAGCAGGACTGTAGGAGGGGTTCCTGAAGCTTTCTTT. Translation gives CASRTVGGVPEAFF. The chain carries TRBV6-1 and TRBJ1-1; possibly TRBD1 for D (5 bases). Trimming stripped 6 bases from V and 6 bases from J, with 17 bases between. There are 14 residues in the CDR3. CDR1 and CDR2 (germline): MNHNS, SASEGT.